The rows below give T cell receptor beta chains drawn from one sample of a study of T cells in Graves' hyperthyroidism and ophthalmopathy. From the multiplex PCR reads, TCRdb called clonotypes with MiXCR, one entry per CDR3 protein. The table lists 300,000 to 400,000 distinct CDR3 sequences, approximately 13% of them singletons. The sample consisted of blood. The receptors were gathered from a woman aged 60-75 years with Graves' hyperthyroidism. CDR3s include the opening cysteine and the closing phenylalanine or tryptophan. A D gene is named only where the DNA matches it firmly. Only some rows state a clone size, as once, few, many or a class for expanded clones.

TRBJ1-2 | NA | NA | TRBV12-3/TRBV12-4 | CASSGGWREDYGYTF | TGTGCCAGCAGCGGGGGGTGGAGAGAAGACTATGGCTACACCTTC
TRBJ2-3 | NA | NA | TRBV20-1 | CSAREFLGRSDTQYF | TGCAGTGCTAGAGAATTTCTGGGGAGGAGTGATACGCAGTATTTT
TRBJ2-4 | NA | few | TRBV4-1 | CASSQGPPRAKNIQYF | TGCGCCAGCAGCCAAGGACCACCCCGAGCCAAAAACATTCAGTACTTC
TRBJ1-3 | NA | few | TRBV18 | CASAGTALSGNTIYF | TGTGCCAGCGCTGGGACGGCGCTCTCTGGAAACACCATATATTTT
TRBJ2-7 | TRBD1 | NA | TRBV7-7 | CASSVSGQGSSYEQYF | TGTGCTAGCAGCGTATCCGGACAGGGGAGCTCCTACGAGCAGTACTTC
TRBJ1-3 | NA | NA | TRBV4-3 | CASSQARAGNTIYF | TGCGCCAGCAGCCAAGCCAGGGCTGGAAACACCATATATTTT
TRBJ1-2 | NA | many | TRBV11-3 | CASSPRGNYGYTF | TGTGCCAGCAGCCCCAGGGGAAACTATGGCTACACCTTC
TRBJ1-2 | NA | many | TRBV5-1 | CASSPFQEDYGYTF | TGCGCCAGCAGCCCGTTTCAGGAGGACTATGGCTACACCTTC
TRBJ2-1 | TRBD2 | many | TRBV27 | CASSPLPKREEDEQFF | TGTGCCAGCAGCCCTCTCCCGAAGCGGGAGGAAGATGAGCAGTTCTTC
TRBJ2-7 | TRBD1 | few | TRBV7-9 | CASSPGQASTSYEQYF | TGTGCCAGCAGCCCGGGACAGGCTTCCACCTCCTACGAGCAGTACTTC
TRBJ2-3 | NA | NA | TRBV24-1 | CATSDRVGTDTQYF | TGTGCCACCAGTGACCGAGTGGGCACAGATACGCAGTATTTT
TRBJ1-5 | TRBD1 | NA | TRBV4-1 | CASSQLGQIVEPQHF | TGCGCCAGCAGCCAATTGGGACAGATCGTTGAGCCCCAGCATTTT
TRBJ2-1 | NA | many | TRBV2 | CASSETRGNEQFF | TGTGCCAGCAGCGAAACCAGGGGCAATGAGCAGTTCTTC
TRBJ2-5 | TRBD2 | NA | TRBV5-1 | CASRVSGRWIETQYF | TGCGCCAGCAGGGTATCCGGGAGGTGGATAGAGACCCAGTACTTC
TRBJ2-5 | NA | many | TRBV6-2/TRBV6-3 | CASSYGWPLGETQYF | TGTGCCAGCAGTTACGGTTGGCCGTTGGGAGAGACCCAGTACTTC
TRBJ2-7 | NA | NA | TRBV11-2 | CASSSLACGRTEQYF | TGTGCCAGTAGTAGCCTAGCATGTGGGAGGACGGAGCAGTACTTC
TRBJ2-3 | TRBD2 | many | TRBV27 | CASSPWGGSTDTQYF | TGTGCCAGCTCCCCGTGGGGGGGGAGCACAGATACGCAGTATTTT
TRBJ2-1 | TRBD2 | many | TRBV7-3 | CASSLRGLAGANEQFF | TGTGCCAGCAGCTTACGCGGACTAGCGGGAGCTAATGAGCAGTTCTTC
TRBJ1-1 | TRBD1 | many | TRBV24-1 | CATSDAGGSEAFF | TGTGCCACCAGTGACGCAGGGGGCTCTGAAGCTTTCTTT
TRBJ2-6 | TRBD2 | NA | TRBV12-3/TRBV12-4 | CASSLRGLAGAGANVLTF | TGTGCCAGCAGTTTAAGGGGGCTAGCGGGAGCTGGGGCCAACGTCCTGACTTTC
TRBJ1-5 | NA | NA | TRBV18 | CASSPGTADQPQHF | TGTGCCAGCTCACCCGGGACCGCGGATCAGCCCCAGCATTTT
TRBJ2-3 | NA | NA | TRBV29-1 | CSGGGTDTQYF | TGCAGCGGCGGAGGGACCGATACGCAGTATTTT
TRBJ2-3 | NA | NA | TRBV10-1 | CASSEGVPADTQYF | TGCGCCAGCAGTGAGGGTGTCCCGGCAGATACGCAGTATTTT
TRBJ2-5 | TRBD1 | many | TRBV12-3/TRBV12-4 | CASSLRTGGGETQYF | TGTGCCAGCAGTCTTCGGACAGGGGGGGGAGAGACCCAGTACTTC